The 4 T cell receptor beta chains below were found in one sample sequenced in a study of response to subunit inactivated influenza vaccine. From the RT-PCR reads, TCRdb called clonotypes with MiXCR, one entry per CDR3 protein. This sample carries under 850,000 distinct CDR3 sequences, 15% to 20% of them seen once, and the ten largest clones take approximately 11%. This material consisted of PBMCs from blood, taken around 5 days after vaccination. Receptors were obtained from a man aged 50 or older who received an inactivated influenza vaccine.

This clonotype turned up a few times. This chain links TRBV15 with TRBJ2-5, with D perhaps assigned TRBD1 or TRBD2 (5 bases each). CDR3 size: 16 residues. The germline gives CDR1 LNHNV, CDR2 YYDKDF (reference sequence). The ends were cut back, 5 bases at V and 5 bases at J, with 21 bases in the middle. CDR3 DNA: TGTGCCACCAGCGGACGTAAGGGGAGCTGGGTGGAGACCCAGTACTTC. It specifies CATSGRKGSWVETQYF.

The chain combines TRBV7-3 with TRBJ2-7, with TRBD2 as a possible D gene (6 bases). Germline CDR1 reads SGHTA; CDR2 reads FQGTGA. This CDR3 region has 19 residues. V was clipped by 1 base and J by 5 bases, with 27 bases between them. Here the CDR3 reads CASSLSWGDRGLVKDEQYF. The CDR3 DNA follows: TGTGCCAGCAGCTTAAGTTGGGGGGATAGGGGCCTCGTGAAGGACGAGCAGTACTTC.

In this sample, this clonotype turned up a few times. The chain is built from TRBV4-1 and TRBJ2-7; D is ambiguous. The CDR3 covers 13 residues. Trimming stripped 3 bases from V and 6 bases from J, with 12 bases between. Germline V gene lookup returns CDR1 MGHRA and CDR2 YSYEKL. The CDR3 here is CASSHSLGSEQYF. CDR3 in DNA: TGCGCCAGCAGCCATTCTCTAGGATCCGAGCAGTACTTC.

The gene calls are TRBV12-3 or TRBV12-4 and TRBJ1-1; D gene unclear. Trimming took 3 bases from V and 3 from J, leaving 11 bases between them. The CDR3 loop spans 14 amino acids. The DNA for the CDR3 is TGTGCCAGCAGTTTCGGCGCAGGCTACACTGAAGCTTTCTTT. Its translation is CASSFGAGYTEAFF.